This T cell receptor (beta chain) was sequenced for a study of blood T cell repertoires in COVID-19. At the level of the study: Sites across the United States, Italy and Spain contributed samples from acute and convalescent COVID-19. PBMCs, B-cell-depleted T cells, or T cells provided the cDNA or gDNA that made up the material.

The germline CDR1 and CDR2 sequences are SGHRS and YFSETQ. J lost 3 bases, V lost 3 bases, and 10 bases had no gene match. This CDR3 spans 17 amino acids. Per the authors' pipeline: Cell counts per sample came from amplifying reference gene primers. Assay used: immunoSEQ multiplex PCR; TCRdb lists only in-frame clones, some missing. The DNA gave D and trimming, while V, J and clone size come from that table. The data contain roughly 190,000 clones, about 83% of them singletons. The chain couples TRBV5-1 to TRBJ1-2; 11 positions match TRBD1. This clonotype was obtained from a woman aged 65 to 85 with active or convalescent COVID-19. Sequencing was performed on peripheral blood. For the CDR3, the DNA is TGCGCCAGCAGCTATAGCGGACAGGGGGCGGCGGACTATGGCTACACCTTC. It translates to CASSYSGQGAADYGYTF.